The following is a TCR beta chain sequence with its context. Its antigen remains unknown. CDR1 SQVTM and CDR2 ANQGSEA come from the germline V gene. The CDR3 spans 14 residues. V gave up 7 bases and J gave up 3 bases, with 18 bases separating them. This entry comes from a study of human T cells and chemical hapten exposure. Across the study: Patients got weekly scalp diphenylcyclopropenone doses over the roughly 24-week study.

Via MiXCR, TCRdb re-called the RACE reads, giving one row per CDR3 protein. Of just under 350,000 distinct CDR3 sequences in the sample, about 7% were seen once. Study-wide results and caveats: There were significantly more large CDR3 similarity clusters among expanded TCRs than among controls.

As to time point: patch test 1, 2 weeks after DPC sensitization. Regarding treatment: therapeutic diphenylcyclopropenone sensitization with weekly scalp DPC. This specimen was whole blood, taken in connection with sensitization to the hapten diphenylcyclopropenone (DPC). The rearrangement links TRBV29-1 to TRBJ2-5; D is tentatively TRBD1 or TRBD2 (7 bases each). The receptor's source is a woman younger than 30 with alopecia areata. Some clones in this sample may be carry-over from other donors' samples. The CDR3, as DNA: TGCAGCGGACGGGACCCAGGGGGGGAAGAGACCCAGTACTTC. Protein: CSGRDPGGEETQYF.